Shown below are 10 T cell receptor beta chains from a single sample sequenced in a study of blood T cells in healthy people across ages. Combining a sample-barcoded 5' primer with a J-beta primer mix, a second PCR ran for 7 to 11 cycles. MiXCR was run by TCRdb on the 5' RACE reads, yielding one entry per CDR3 protein. The table records around 2 million distinct CDR3 sequences, about two fifths of them present only once. The sequenced sample was blood. All receptors derive from a human donor in good health.

The chain employs TRBV20-1 and TRBJ2-3; 8 bases match TRBD1. V trimming: 5 bases; J trimming: 6 bases; junction bases outside the gene matches: 13. The CDR3 has 15 amino acids. The germline V gene has CDR1 DFQATT and CDR2 SNEGSKA (reference sequence). The CDR3 reads CSAVEEDRVFDTQYF. The CDR3 DNA is TGCAGTGCTGTTGAGGAGGACAGGGTATTTGATACGCAGTATTTT.

The chain links TRBV5-1 to TRBJ2-5; D gene uncertain. From germline, CDR1 is SGHRS and CDR2 YFSETQ. Trimming cost V 0 bases and J 5 bases, with 17 bases left between them. The CDR3 totals 16 residues. CDR3 DNA sequence: TGCGCCAGCAGCTTGGGGGTGGACCCCCCCTCGGAGACCCAGTACTTC. Translating gives CASSLGVDPPSETQYF. The complete variable domain, with remaining parts taken from reference TRBV5-1 and TRBJ2-5, reads KAGVTQTPRYLIKTRGQQVTLSCSPISGHRSVSWYQQTPGQGLQFLFEYFSETQRNKGNFPGRFSGRQFSNSRSEMNVSTLELGDSALYLCASSLGVDPPSETQYFGPGTRLLVL.

There are a few counts of this clonotype. The V and J genes are TRBV20-1 and TRBJ2-7, with TRBD1 matching over 8 bases. V lost 1 base and J lost 9; bases outside the gene matches: 8. The CDR3 consists of 13 residues. Germline loops: CDR1 DFQATT, CDR2 SNEGSKA (reference sequence). Written as DNA, the CDR3 is TGCAGTGCTAGAGGGACAGGGACCTTTGGGCAGTACTTC. Translating it yields CSARGTGTFGQYF.

The chain has TRBV5-6 and TRBJ2-5, with TRBD1 matching 8 bases. CDR1 SGHDT and CDR2 YYEEEE come from the germline V gene. There are 15 residues in the CDR3. V dropped 0 bases and J dropped 3; count of bases not matched to a gene: 4. The CDR3 nucleotides read TGTGCCAGCAGCTTGGCCCTACAGGGGGAAGAGACCCAGTACTTC. It is translated as CASSLALQGEETQYF.

This chain connects TRBV7-9 to TRBJ1-2, with D hard to call. Germline assignment: CDR1 SEHNR and CDR2 FQNEAQ (reference sequence). Trimming stripped 5 bases from V and 0 bases from J, with 13 bases between. The CDR3 totals 15 residues. CDR3 coding DNA: TGTGCCAGCAGCCTCGGCGAGGGATCTAACTATGGCTACACCTTC. Translating it yields CASSLGEGSNYGYTF.

The CDR3 reads CASSWDTNTGELFF. CDR3 nucleotides: TGTGCCAGCAGTTGGGACACGAACACCGGGGAGCTGTTTTTT. The chain links TRBV2 to TRBJ2-2; D possibly corresponds to TRBD1 (6 bases). Germline V lookup: CDR1 SNHLY, CDR2 FYNNEI. Trimming removed 5 bases at V and 0 bases at J, with 7 bases between. The CDR3 length is 14 residues.

The chain joins TRBV7-2 to TRBJ2-5; D not certain. CDR1 and CDR2 from the germline V gene are SGHTA and FQGNSA. The CDR3 is 15 residues long. The germline V and J ends were trimmed by 1 base and 6 bases, with 15 bases remaining between them. CDR3 sequence: CASSLGVGPRKTQYF. CDR3 nucleotide sequence: TGTGCCAGCAGCTTAGGGGTAGGCCCGCGAAAGACCCAGTACTTC.

This clonotype was observed many times. The chain combines TRBV29-1 with TRBJ2-1, with D uncertain. This CDR3 spans 15 amino acids. From germline, CDR1 is SQVTM and CDR2 ANQGSEA. The V end was cut by 0 bases, the J end by 4 bases, with 13 bases between. The CDR3 here is CSVEDPAENYNEQFF. CDR3 bases: TGCAGCGTTGAAGACCCGGCGGAGAATTACAATGAGCAGTTCTTC.

The chain is built from TRBV3-1 and TRBJ2-7; 9 nucleotides line up with TRBD2. In germline, CDR1 is LGHDT, CDR2 YNNKEL (reference sequence). The V gene end was trimmed by 4 bases and the J gene end by 5 bases; junction bases not matched to a gene: 9. This CDR3 spans 15 amino acids. Here the CDR3 reads CASSLQPGTSNEQYF. The CDR3 DNA is TGTGCCAGCAGCCTCCAACCTGGGACTAGCAACGAGCAGTACTTC.

This clonotype was seen more than once but under ten times. V usage is TRBV12-3 or TRBV12-4 and J usage is TRBJ2-7; D possibly matches TRBD1 or TRBD2 (5 bases each). The V and J ends lost 5 bases and 3 bases respectively, with 17 bases between them. CDR3 length: 15 amino acids. The CDR3 here is CASSPRGVRSYEQYF. The CDR3 DNA reads TGTGCCAGCAGTCCTCGGGGCGTCCGGAGCTACGAGCAGTACTTC.